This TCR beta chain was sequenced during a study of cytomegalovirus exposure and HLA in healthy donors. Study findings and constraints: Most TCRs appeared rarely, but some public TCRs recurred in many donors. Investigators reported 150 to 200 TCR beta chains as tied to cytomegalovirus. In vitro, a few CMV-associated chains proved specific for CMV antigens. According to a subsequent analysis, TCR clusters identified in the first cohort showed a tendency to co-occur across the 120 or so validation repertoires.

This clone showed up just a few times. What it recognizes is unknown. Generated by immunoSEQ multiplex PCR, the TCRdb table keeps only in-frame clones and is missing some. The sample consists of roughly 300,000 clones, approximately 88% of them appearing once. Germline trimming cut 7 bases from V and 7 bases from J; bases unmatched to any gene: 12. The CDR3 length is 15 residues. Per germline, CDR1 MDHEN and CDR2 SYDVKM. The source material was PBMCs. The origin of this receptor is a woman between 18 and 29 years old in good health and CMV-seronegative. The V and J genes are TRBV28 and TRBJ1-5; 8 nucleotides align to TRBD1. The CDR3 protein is CASNSPDRVGQPQHF. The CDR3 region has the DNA TGTGCCAGCAACTCCCCGGACAGGGTGGGACAGCCCCAGCATTTT.